This T cell receptor beta chain was retrieved from a study of breast tumors, draining lymph nodes, adjacent tissues. Study-wide points: Tumor repertoires ranked between lymph nodes and nontumor tissue in diversity, with V and J gene preferences. That most tumor T cells come from lymph nodes remained unproven. Data fit most tumor T cells coming from lymph node, expanding in tumor. Tumor and nontumor repertoires were significantly more similar in luminal-like than in basal-like breast cancer.

The CDR3 contains 17 residues when both ends are counted. Germline CDR1 and CDR2: LNHDA and SQIVND (reference sequence). The lymph nodes were axillary draining lymph nodes from breast cancer patients. For this clonotype: What it recognizes is unknown. Since a much larger clone is just one base distant, this may be a read error. This likely comes from a read error, as the CDR3 has no conserved phenylalanine or tryptophan at its end. Because the CDR3's place on the DNA is in doubt, the DNA is left out and the CDR3 is given as listed by TCRdb.

TCRdb analysed the multiplex PCR reads with MiXCR anew, one entry per CDR3 protein. This sample carries over 130,000 distinct CDR3 sequences, approximately 29% of them seen once, and the ten largest clones take about 2.5%. Specimen: axillary lymph node tissue. The receptor's source is a female donor with breast cancer. Some clones in this sample may be carry-over from other donors' samples. The chain uses TRBV19 and TRBJ2-5; TRBD2, the table's D call, lacks a check against the DNA. CDR3 sequence reads: CASSPGTSGGLRGSQSL.